A single sample is the source of the 7 T cell receptor beta chains below, sequenced in a study of regulatory T cells in long-lasting Graves disease. Time point meaning: newly diagnosed GD, antithyroid drugs for less than 3 months. RNA isolated from PBMCs was used to make the TCR library. Assembly of TCR beta libraries relied on iRepertoire HTBI primers together with Arm-PCR of CDR3 regions. TCRdb ran MiXCR on the multiplex PCR reads and lists one entry per CDR3 protein. The sample yields roughly 420,000 distinct CDR3 sequences, about 16% seen once. Sample: peripheral blood mononuclear cells (PBMCs), taken at new diagnosis, from a patient treated with antithyroid drugs. The source of these receptors is a female donor with Graves disease.

This clonotype came up many times. V gene TRBV14 combines with J gene TRBJ1-4; 7 bases match TRBD1. Germline assignment: CDR1 SGHDN and CDR2 FVKESK. The CDR3 is 17 amino acids. V shed 3 bases, J shed 0 bases, and the junction held 7 bases outside the gene matches. The CDR3 region is CASSQDYRGSTNEKLFF. In DNA form, the CDR3 reads TGTGCCAGCAGCCAGGACTACAGGGGTTCAACTAATGAAAAACTGTTTTTT.

This clonotype was counted many times. The chain carries TRBV6-1 and TRBJ2-3; TRBD2 agrees at 8 bases. In germline, CDR1 is MNHNS, CDR2 SASEGT. The V and J ends lost 5 bases and 4 bases, in that order; junction bases with no gene match: 11. The CDR3 totals 16 residues. CDR3 sequence reads: CASSPPTSGVADTQYF. As DNA, the CDR3 is TGTGCCAGCAGTCCCCCCACTAGCGGAGTGGCAGATACGCAGTATTTT.

This clonotype has a count of ten or more. The genes are TRBV11-2 and TRBJ1-2; D might be TRBD1 (6 bases). Trimming took off 0 bases at V and 4 bases at J, with 9 bases between the two ends. CDR1 and CDR2 (germline): SGHAT, FQNNGV. The CDR3 is 14 amino acids. CDR3 amino acids: CASSLEDRAYGYTF. The CDR3 bases are TGTGCCAGCAGCTTAGAGGACAGAGCCTATGGCTACACCTTC.

The rearrangement links TRBV5-6 to TRBJ1-1, with D uncertain. This CDR3 spans 12 amino acids. The V end was cut by 6 bases, the J end by 3 bases, with 9 bases between. CDR1 is SGHDT and CDR2 is YYEEEE in the germline V gene. CDR3 DNA: TGTGCCAGCACACGATGGGACACTGAAGCTTTCTTT. The encoded protein is CASTRWDTEAFF.

This clonotype was counted at least ten times. The rearrangement links TRBV6-2 or TRBV6-3 to TRBJ1-2; 7 bases align to TRBD1. This CDR3 contains 20 residues. V was pared by 0 bases and J by 0 bases, with 16 bases of the junction left unmatched. CDR1 is MNHEY and CDR2 is SVGEGT in the germline V gene. CDR3 sequence (DNA): TGTGCCAGCAGTTACTCGAAAGGTTGGGGACAGCCCAAAGCTAACTATGGCTACACCTTC. As protein: CASSYSKGWGQPKANYGYTF.

Ten or more counts support this clonotype. The CDR3 DNA follows: TGTGCCAGCAGCCTCACCCCCCTTGACGGATCCCTCGGGGAGCTGTTTTTT. Residues: CASSLTPLDGSLGELFF. The chain recombines TRBV7-9 with TRBJ2-2; the D is unclear. The CDR3 spans 17 residues. In germline, CDR1 is SEHNR, CDR2 FQNEAQ (reference sequence). Trimming took 5 bases from V and 7 from J, leaving 23 bases between them. Combining the CDR3 with reference TRBV7-9 and TRBJ2-2 gives the whole variable domain DTGVSQNPRHKITKRGQNVTFRCDPISEHNRLYWYRQTLGQGPEFLTYFQNEAQLEKSRLLSDRFSAERPKGSFSTLEIQRTEQGDSAMYLCASSLTPLDGSLGELFFGEGSRLTVL.

The chain combines TRBV7-3 with TRBJ2-3, with TRBD2 matching 7 bases. Germline loops: CDR1 SGHTA, CDR2 FQGTGA. CDR3 length: 16 residues. Unmatched junction bases numbered 9, after V lost 2 bases and J lost 4 bases. The CDR3 DNA follows: TGTGCCAGCAGCTTACTCGGCGGGAGCTCAGCAGATACGCAGTATTTT. This encodes CASSLLGGSSADTQYF.